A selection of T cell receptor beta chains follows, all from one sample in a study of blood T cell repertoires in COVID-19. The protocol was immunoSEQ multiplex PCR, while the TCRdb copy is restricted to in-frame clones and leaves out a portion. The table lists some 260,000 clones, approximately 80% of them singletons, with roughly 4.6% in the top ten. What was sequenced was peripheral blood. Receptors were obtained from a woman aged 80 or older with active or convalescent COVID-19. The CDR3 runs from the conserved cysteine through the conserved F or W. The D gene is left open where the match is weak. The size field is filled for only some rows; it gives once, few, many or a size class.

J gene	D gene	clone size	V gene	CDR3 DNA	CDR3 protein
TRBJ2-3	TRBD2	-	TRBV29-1	TGCAGCGTTGAAGAGATGGGGGGGTCAGATACGCAGTATTTT	CSVEEMGGSDTQYF
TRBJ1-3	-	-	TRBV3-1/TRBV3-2	TGTGCCAGCAGCCACAGGGGCGCAGGGAACACCATATATTTT	CASSHRGAGNTIYF
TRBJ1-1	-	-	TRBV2	TGTGCCAGCACAATTAATCCCGCGGGAGAAGCTGAAGCTTTCTTT	CASTINPAGEAEAFF
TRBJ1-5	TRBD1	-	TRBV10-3	TGTGCCATCCAGGGGGCGGGTGGCAATCAGCCCCAGCATTTT	CAIQGAGGNQPQHF
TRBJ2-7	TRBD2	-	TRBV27	TGTGCCAGCAGTCTAACCACTAGCGGGGGGGCCTACGAGCAGTACTTC	CASSLTTSGGAYEQYF
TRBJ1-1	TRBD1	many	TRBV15	TGTGCCACCAGCAGAGCTCAGGGGGCTGGGACTGAAGCTTTCTTT	CATSRAQGAGTEAFF
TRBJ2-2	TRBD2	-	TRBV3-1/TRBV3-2	TGTGCCAGCAGCCGGTGGGCGGGAGTGAACACCGGGGAGCTGTTTTTT	CASSRWAGVNTGELFF
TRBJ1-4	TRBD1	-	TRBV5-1	TGCGCCAGCAGCTTGGTCAGGGGGAATGAAAAACTGTTTTTT	CASSLVRGNEKLFF
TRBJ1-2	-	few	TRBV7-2	TGTGCCAGCAGCTTACTGACAGCATATGGCTACACCTTC	CASSLLTAYGYTF
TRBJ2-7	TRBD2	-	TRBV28	TGTGCCAGCAGCACACCTAGCGGCAGCTCCTACGAGCAGTACTTC	CASSTPSGSSYEQYF
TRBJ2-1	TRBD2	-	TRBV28	TGTGCCAGCCGACGTCGACTAGCGGGGAACAATGAGCAGTTCTTC	CASRRRLAGNNEQFF
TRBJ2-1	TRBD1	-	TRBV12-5	TGTGCTAGTGGTTCCAACAGGGGGCCCTCCTACAATGAGCAGTTCTTC	CASGSNRGPSYNEQFF
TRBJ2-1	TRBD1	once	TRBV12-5	TGTGCTAGTGGTCTAGGGACAGGGAGGGCCTACAATGAGCAGTTCTTC	CASGLGTGRAYNEQFF
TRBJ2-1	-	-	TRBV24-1	TGTGCCACCAGTGGCTGGGAGGCCCGCTCCTACAATGAGCAGTTCTTC	CATSGWEARSYNEQFF
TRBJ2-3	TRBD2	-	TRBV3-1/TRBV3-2	TGTGCCAGCAGCCCTCTAGCGGGGGGCACAGATACGCAGTATTTT	CASSPLAGGTDTQYF
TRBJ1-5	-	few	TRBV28	TGTGCCAGCAGCAGTTTAATAGGGGCTCCGGCACCCCAGCATTTT	CASSSLIGAPAPQHF
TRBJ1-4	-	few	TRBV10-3	TGTGCCATCAGTGAGATGGGCAGGGGAGCAACTAATGAAAAACTGTTTTTT	CAISEMGRGATNEKLFF
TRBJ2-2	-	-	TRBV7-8	TGTGCCAGCAGCTTAGTATTCCAGGCCGGGATATCGAACACCGGGGAGCTGTTTTTT	CASSLVFQAGISNTGELFF
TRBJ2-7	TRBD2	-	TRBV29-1	TGCAGCGTTGAGGGGAGACTAGCGGGAGAGCAGTACTTC	CSVEGRLAGEQYF
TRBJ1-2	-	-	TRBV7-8	TGTGCCAGCAGCATGGGACTGACTAACTATGGCTACACCTTC	CASSMGLTNYGYTF
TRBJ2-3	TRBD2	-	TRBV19	TGTGCCACCGGGACTAGCCCACGGCCAGATACGCAGTATTTT	CATGTSPRPDTQYF
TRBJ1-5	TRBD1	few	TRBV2	TGTGCCAGCAGTGAAGGGGGACAGAACAATCAGCCCCAGCATTTT	CASSEGGQNNQPQHF
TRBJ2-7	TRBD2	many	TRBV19	TGTGCCAGTAGTAGACTAGCGGGACACTACGAGCAGTACTTC	CASSRLAGHYEQYF
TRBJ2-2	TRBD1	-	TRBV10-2	TGCGCCAGCAGGACAGGGGATACCGGGGAGCTGTTTTTT	CASRTGDTGELFF
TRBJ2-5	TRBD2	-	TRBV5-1	TGCGCCAGCAGCTCTAGCGGGGGGCAAGAGACCCAGTACTTC	CASSSSGGQETQYF
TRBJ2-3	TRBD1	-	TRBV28	TGTGCCAGCAGTCCGCCAGGGGGCGCTGATACGCAGTATTTT	CASSPPGGADTQYF
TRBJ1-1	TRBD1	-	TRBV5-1	TGCGCCAGCAGCTTAGGACAAACAGGGGGCGCAGATGCTTTCTTT	CASSLGQTGGADAFF
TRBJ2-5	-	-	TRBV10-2	TGCGCCAGCAGTGCCCCGACAGCATACGGGGAGACCCAGTACTTC	CASSAPTAYGETQYF
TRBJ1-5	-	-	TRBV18	TGTGCCAGCTCACCACCCCAGGGCTCCGCAAGTCAGCCCCAGCATTTT	CASSPPQGSASQPQHF
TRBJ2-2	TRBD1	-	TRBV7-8	TGTGCCAGCAGCCCATGGACAGGGGACACCGGGGAGCTGTTTTTT	CASSPWTGDTGELFF
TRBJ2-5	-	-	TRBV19	TGTGCCAGTAGTACCCGGGGGACAGAGCAAGAGACCCAGTACTTC	CASSTRGTEQETQYF
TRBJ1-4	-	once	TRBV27	TGTGCCAGCAGTTTATCACAGGGACATAGGGAAAAACTGTTTTTT	CASSLSQGHREKLFF
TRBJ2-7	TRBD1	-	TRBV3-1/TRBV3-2	TGTGCCAGCAGCCAAGCAGCAGGGGGCTCCTACGAGCAGTACTTC	CASSQAAGGSYEQYF
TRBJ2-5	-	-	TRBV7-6	TGTGCCAGCAGCATGACTTTCCAAGAGACCCAGTACTTC	CASSMTFQETQYF
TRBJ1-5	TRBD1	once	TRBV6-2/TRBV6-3	TGTGCCAGCAGTTACGGCAGGAACAGGGGCGCCCTAAGCAATCAGCCCCAGCATTTT	CASSYGRNRGALSNQPQHF
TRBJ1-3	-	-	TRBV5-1	TGCGCCAGCAGCTTACAGGGCCCTTCCTCTGGAAACACCATATATTTT	CASSLQGPSSGNTIYF
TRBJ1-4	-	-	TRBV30	TGTGCCTGGAGTGTACAAGGGGGACCTTCGAAACTGTTTTTT	CAWSVQGGPSKLFF
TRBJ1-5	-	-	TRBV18	TGTGCCAGCTCACCCGGAGTTAGCAATCAGCCCCAGCATTTT	CASSPGVSNQPQHF
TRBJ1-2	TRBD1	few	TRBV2	TGTGCCAGCAGCACAGGGGAGGCCTATGGCTACACCTTC	CASSTGEAYGYTF
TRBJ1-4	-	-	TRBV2	TGTGCCAGCAGTGAAGGGGGCGAAGCTAATGAAAAACTGTTTTTT	CASSEGGEANEKLFF
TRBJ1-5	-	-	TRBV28	TGTGCCAGCAGTTTATTAGGGGAGGTTGATAGCAATCAGCCCCAGCATTTT	CASSLLGEVDSNQPQHF
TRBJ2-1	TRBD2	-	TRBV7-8	TGTGCCAGCAGCTTAGAGGTCCGGGCGGGGGGGCCAACGAATGAGCAGTTCTTC	CASSLEVRAGGPTNEQFF
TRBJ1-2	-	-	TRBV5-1	TGCGCCAGCAGCTTGGGCGGCGGCCGTAACTATGGCTACACCTTC	CASSLGGGRNYGYTF
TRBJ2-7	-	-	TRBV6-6	TGTGCCAGCAGGATACGGGACACAAACTACGAGCAGTACTTC	CASRIRDTNYEQYF
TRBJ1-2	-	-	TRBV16	TGTGCCAGCAGCCAATTCCGACAGCTCTATGGCTACACCTTC	CASSQFRQLYGYTF
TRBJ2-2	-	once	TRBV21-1	TGTGCCAGCAGCAGACCAGGGGGCGCGGGCACCGGGGAGCTGTTTTTT	CASSRPGGAGTGELFF
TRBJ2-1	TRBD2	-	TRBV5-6	TGTGCCAGCAGCCTACTAGCGGGGGGACGGGAGCAGTTCTTC	CASSLLAGGREQFF
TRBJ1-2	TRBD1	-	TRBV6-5	TGTGCCAGCAGCTACAGGGGGTTAGACTATGGCTACACCTTC	CASSYRGLDYGYTF
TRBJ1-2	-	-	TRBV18	TGTGCCAGCTCACCCCGGATCCCGACTTATGGCTACACCTTC	CASSPRIPTYGYTF
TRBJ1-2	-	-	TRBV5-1	TGCGCCAGCAGCTTGCCAGGGGATTATGGCTACACCTTC	CASSLPGDYGYTF
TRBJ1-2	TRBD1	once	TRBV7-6	TGTGCCAGCAGCTTAGTCGGGACAGGGGATTCGAATGGCTACACCTTC	CASSLVGTGDSNGYTF
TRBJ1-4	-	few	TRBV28	TGTGCCAGCAGAAACGACGTAGGGGCAGGGTTGGCTGAAAAACTGTTTTTT	CASRNDVGAGLAEKLFF
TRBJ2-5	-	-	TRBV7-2	TGTGCCAGCAGATTACCGGGACAAAGGGAGACCCAGTACTTC	CASRLPGQRETQYF
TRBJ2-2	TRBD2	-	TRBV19	TGTGCCAGTAGTGTCGGGACTAGTAGGACCACCGGGGAGCTGTTTTTT	CASSVGTSRTTGELFF
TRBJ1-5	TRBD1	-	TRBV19	TGTGCCAGTAGTCCATGGACAGGGAGCGATCAGCCCCAGCATTTT	CASSPWTGSDQPQHF
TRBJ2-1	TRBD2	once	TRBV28	TGTGCCAGCAGTTTAAAACTAGCGGCAAACCCTCGGGAGTTCTTC	CASSLKLAANPREFF
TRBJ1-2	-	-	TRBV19	TGTGCCAGTAGTATAAACCGGCCGGGGAATGGCTACACCTTC	CASSINRPGNGYTF
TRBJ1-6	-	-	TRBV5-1	TGCGCCAGCAGCTTGGTTGACAGGTCAAACTCCTATAATTCACCCCTCCACTTT	CASSLVDRSNSYNSPLHF